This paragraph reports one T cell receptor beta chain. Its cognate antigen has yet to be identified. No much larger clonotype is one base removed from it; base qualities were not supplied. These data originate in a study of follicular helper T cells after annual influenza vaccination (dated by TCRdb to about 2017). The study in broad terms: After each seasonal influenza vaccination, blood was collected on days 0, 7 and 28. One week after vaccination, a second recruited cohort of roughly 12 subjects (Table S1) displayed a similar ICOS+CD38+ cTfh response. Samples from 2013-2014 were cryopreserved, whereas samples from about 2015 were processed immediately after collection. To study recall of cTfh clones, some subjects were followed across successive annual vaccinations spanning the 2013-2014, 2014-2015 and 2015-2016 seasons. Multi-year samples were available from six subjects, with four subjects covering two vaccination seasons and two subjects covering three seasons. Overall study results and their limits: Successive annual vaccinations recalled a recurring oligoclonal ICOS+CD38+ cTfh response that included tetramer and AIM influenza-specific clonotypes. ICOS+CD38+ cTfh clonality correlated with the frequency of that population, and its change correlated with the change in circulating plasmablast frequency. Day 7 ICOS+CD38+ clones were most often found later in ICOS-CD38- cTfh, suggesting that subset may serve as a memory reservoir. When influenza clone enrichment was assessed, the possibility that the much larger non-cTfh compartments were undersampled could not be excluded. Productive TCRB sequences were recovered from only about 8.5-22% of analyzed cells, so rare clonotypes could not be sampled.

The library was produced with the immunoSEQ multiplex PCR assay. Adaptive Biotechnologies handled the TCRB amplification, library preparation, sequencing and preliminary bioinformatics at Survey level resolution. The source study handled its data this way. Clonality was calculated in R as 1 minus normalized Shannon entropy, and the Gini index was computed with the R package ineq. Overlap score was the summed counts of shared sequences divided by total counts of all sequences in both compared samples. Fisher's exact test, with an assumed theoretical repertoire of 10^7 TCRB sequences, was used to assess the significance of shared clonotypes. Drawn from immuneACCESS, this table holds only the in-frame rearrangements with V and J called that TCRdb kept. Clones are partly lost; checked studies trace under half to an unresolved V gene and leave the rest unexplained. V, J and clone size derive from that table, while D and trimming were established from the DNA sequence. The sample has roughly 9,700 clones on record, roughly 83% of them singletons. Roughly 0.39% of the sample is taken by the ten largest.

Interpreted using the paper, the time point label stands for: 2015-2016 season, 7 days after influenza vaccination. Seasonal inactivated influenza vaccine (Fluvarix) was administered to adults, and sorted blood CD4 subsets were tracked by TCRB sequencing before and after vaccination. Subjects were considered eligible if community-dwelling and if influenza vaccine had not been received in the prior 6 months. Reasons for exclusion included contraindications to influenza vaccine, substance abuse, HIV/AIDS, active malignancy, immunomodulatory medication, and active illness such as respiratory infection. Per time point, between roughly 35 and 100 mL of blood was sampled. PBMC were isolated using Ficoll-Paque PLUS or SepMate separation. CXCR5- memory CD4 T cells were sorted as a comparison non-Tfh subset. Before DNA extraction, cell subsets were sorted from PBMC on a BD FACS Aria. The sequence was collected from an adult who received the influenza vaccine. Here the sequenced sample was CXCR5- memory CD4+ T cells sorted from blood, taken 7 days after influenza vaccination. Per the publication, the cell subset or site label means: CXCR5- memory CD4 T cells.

The CDR3 region: CASSWSQGGQPQHF. Here is the DNA: TGTGCCAGCAGTTGGAGTCAGGGTGGTCAGCCCCAGCATTTT. The chain uses TRBV28 and TRBJ1-5; TRBD1 is a possible D gene, resting on 5 matching bases. V is clipped by 4 bases and J by 6 bases, and the sequence between their germline boundaries is 13 bases long. The germline V gene sets CDR1 to MDHEN and CDR2 to SYDVKM. The CDR3 runs 14 residues from the cysteine to the phenylalanine. Solely the CDR3 DNA is kept, with 42 bases framed from the first base.